The subject of this entry is one T cell receptor (beta chain). No antigen is known for it. The data stem from a study of cytomegalovirus exposure and HLA in healthy donors. Study-wide findings and caveats: For most subjects, TCR beta sequences were reported to predict HLA-A and HLA-B alleles with accuracy. The records held CMV serostatus as the only immune exposure information. Most of the TCR beta V segments (in an earlier analysis) were productive either about 87% or about 30% of the time. Presence/absence analysis assumed near-uniform sequencing depth across donors.

PCR used 60 Vbeta primers and 13 Jbeta primers. Libraries were prepared by immunoSEQ multiplex PCR; TCRdb keeps only in-frame clonotypes and omits some of them. The data show roughly 130,000 clones, about 80% seen once. Germline V gene lookup returns CDR1 SGHTA and CDR2 FQGNSA. This CDR3 has 13 residues. V lost 4 bases and J 3 bases, leaving 7 bases between the germline ends. This chain links TRBV7-2 with TRBJ1-5; D is uncertain. Material for sequencing was PBMCs. This receptor was identified in a male donor in good health and CMV-seronegative. CDR3 in amino acids: CASSSSYNQPQHF. The CDR3 DNA is TGTGCCAGCAGCTCCTCGTACAATCAGCCCCAGCATTTT.